The clone carrying this T cell receptor (beta chain) appeared once. These data originate in a study of control samples from healthy donors and cancer patients. The method was immunoSEQ multiplex PCR; TCRdb's version includes in-frame clones alone and lacks a portion of them. The data hold around 130,000 clones, with about 88% observed a single time. CDR1 LNHDA and CDR2 SQIVND come from the germline V gene (reference sequence). The junction had 5 bases not matched to a gene; V was cut back by 6 bases and J by 3 bases. The CDR3 runs 14 residues. The source is a man over 45 in good health. Sequenced material: blood. This chain joins TRBV19 and TRBJ1-5, with 7 nucleotides matching TRBD1. The CDR3 DNA reads as TGTGCCAGTAGCACAGGGGAGATCAATCAGCCCCAGCATTTT. This codes for CASSTGEINQPQHF. Full variable domain (outside the CDR3, taken from reference TRBV19 and TRBJ1-5): DGGITQSPKYLFRKEGQNVTLSCEQNLNHDAMYWYRQDPGQGLRLIYYSQIVNDFQKGDIAEGYSVSREKKESFPLTVTSAQKNPTAFYLCASSTGEINQPQHFGDGTRLSIL.